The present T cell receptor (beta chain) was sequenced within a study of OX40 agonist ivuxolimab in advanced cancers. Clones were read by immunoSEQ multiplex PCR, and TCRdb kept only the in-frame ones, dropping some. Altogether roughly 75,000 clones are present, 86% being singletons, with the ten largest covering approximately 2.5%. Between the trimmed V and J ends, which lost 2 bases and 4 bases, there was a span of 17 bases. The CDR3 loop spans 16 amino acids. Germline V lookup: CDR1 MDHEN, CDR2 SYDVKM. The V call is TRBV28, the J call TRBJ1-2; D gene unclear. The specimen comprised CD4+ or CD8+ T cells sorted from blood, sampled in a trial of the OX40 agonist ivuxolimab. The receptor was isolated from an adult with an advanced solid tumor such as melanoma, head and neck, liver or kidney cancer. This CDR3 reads CASSLRLRVASYGYTF. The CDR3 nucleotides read TGTGCCAGCAGTTTAAGGTTACGGGTCGCATCCTATGGCTACACCTTC.